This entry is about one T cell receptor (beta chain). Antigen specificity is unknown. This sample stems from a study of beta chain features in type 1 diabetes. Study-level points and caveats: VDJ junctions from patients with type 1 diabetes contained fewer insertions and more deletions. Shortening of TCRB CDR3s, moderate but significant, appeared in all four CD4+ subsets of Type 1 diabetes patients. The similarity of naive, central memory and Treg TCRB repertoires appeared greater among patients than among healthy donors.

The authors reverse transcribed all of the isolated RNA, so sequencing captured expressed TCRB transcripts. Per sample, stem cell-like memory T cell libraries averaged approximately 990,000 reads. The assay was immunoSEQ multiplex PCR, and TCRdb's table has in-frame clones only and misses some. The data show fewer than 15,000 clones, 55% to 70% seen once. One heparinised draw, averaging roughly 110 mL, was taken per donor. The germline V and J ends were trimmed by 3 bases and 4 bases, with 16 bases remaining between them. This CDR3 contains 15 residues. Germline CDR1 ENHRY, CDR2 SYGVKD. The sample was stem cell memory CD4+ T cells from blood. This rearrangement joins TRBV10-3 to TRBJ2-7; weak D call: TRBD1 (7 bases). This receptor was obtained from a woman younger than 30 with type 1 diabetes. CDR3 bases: TGTGCCATCAGTGAAGAGGGGGGCAGGGGGTACGAGCAGTACTTC. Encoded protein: CAISEEGGRGYEQYF.